This T cell receptor beta chain was retrieved from a study of blood T cell repertoires in COVID-19. Study as a whole: Samples taken during acute and convalescent COVID-19 were collected in the United States, Italy and Spain.

CDR3 length equals 11 residues. Germline CDR1 DFQATT, CDR2 SNEGSKA (reference sequence). Only in-frame clones appear in the TCRdb table, and some are missing; sequencing was by immunoSEQ multiplex PCR. Seen here are about 230,000 clones, around 88% observed once, and the top ten hold 5.7%. This sequence originates from a man older than 75 with acute or convalescent COVID-19. The chain has TRBV20-1 and TRBJ2-7; TRBD1 matches 7 bases. The source material was peripheral blood. CDR3 amino acids: CSGTVGEEQYF. DNA for the CDR3: TGCAGCGGGACAGTTGGGGAGGAGCAGTACTTC.